Presented here are 14 T cell receptor beta chains from one specimen sequenced in a study of blood T cell repertoires in COVID-19. Profiling relied on immunoSEQ multiplex PCR, and the TCRdb table lists in-frame clones only, not all of them. The sample contains 99,000 or so clones, about 79% of which appear only once. The source material was peripheral blood. These receptors all come from an elderly woman with active or convalescent COVID-19.

The chain is built from TRBV21-1 and TRBJ2-3; TRBD2, the table's D call, was not compared with the DNA. TRBV21-1 is deemed a pseudogene. This CDR3 has 15 residues. This CDR3 is CASDPQRDHTDTQYF. The CDR3 region has the DNA TGTGCCAGCGATCCTCAGCGGGACCACACAGATACGCAGTATTTT.

The chain is built from TRBV30 and TRBJ1-1, with 7 bases lining up with TRBD1. With 3 bases clipped from V and 7 bases from J, the junction kept 5 bases outside the gene matches. CDR1 GTSNPN and CDR2 SVGIG come from the germline V gene (reference sequence). This CDR3 contains 12 residues. The CDR3 sequence is CAWSPGQNEAFF. The DNA for the CDR3 is TGTGCCTGGAGCCCGGGACAGAATGAAGCTTTCTTT.

V is TRBV21-1 and J is TRBJ1-1; the table's D call of TRBD1 was not tested on the DNA. TRBV21-1 is a pseudogene. The CDR3 loop spans 17 amino acids. In DNA, the CDR3 is TGTGCCAGCAGCAAAGCGGTGGAGCAGGGTTTGAACACTGAAGCTTTCTTT. Amino acids: CASSKAVEQGLNTEAFF.

V gene TRBV18 combines with J gene TRBJ2-7; tentative D call: TRBD2 (6 bases). Trimming took 2 bases from V and 3 from J, leaving 8 bases between them. The germline CDR1 and CDR2 sequences are KGHSH and LQKENI. This CDR3 spans 13 amino acids. CDR3 loop: CASSPTGVYEQYF. CDR3 coding DNA: TGTGCCAGCTCACCAACGGGGGTCTACGAGCAGTACTTC.

The rearrangement links TRBV6-1 to TRBJ2-1; 11 bases are shared with TRBD1. The CDR3 covers 16 residues. The V gene's germline CDR1 is MNHNS and CDR2 SASEGT. V gave up 4 bases and J gave up 11 bases; unmatched junction bases: 13. CDR3 in amino acids: CASSGGGQGASLKQFF. DNA for the CDR3: TGTGCCAGCAGTGGAGGCGGACAGGGGGCGTCCTTAAAGCAGTTCTTC.

The chain joins TRBV5-1 to TRBJ2-2; TRBD2 matches at 8 bases. The CDR3 is 16 residues long. Germline CDR1 SGHRS, CDR2 YFSETQ. Trimming took 0 bases from V and 3 from J; bases not matched to a gene: 4. The CDR3 DNA follows: TGCGCCAGCAGCTTGGGTACTAGCGGCTACACCGGGGAGCTGTTTTTT. Encoded protein: CASSLGTSGYTGELFF.

The chain carries TRBV10-2 and TRBJ2-5; TRBD2 agrees at 10 bases. Germline assignment: CDR1 WSHSY and CDR2 SAAADI. The CDR3 sequence is 17 residues long. V shed 8 bases and J 4 bases; nucleotides not matched to a gene: 16. The CDR3 loop is CASRRGLAGVGRETQYF. In DNA, the CDR3 is TGCGCCAGCCGTCGAGGGCTAGCGGGAGTTGGGCGAGAGACCCAGTACTTC.

The genes are TRBV11-2 and TRBJ1-4, with D possibly matching TRBD1 (5 bases). Trimming removed 1 base at V and 7 bases at J, with 13 bases between. Germline V gives CDR1 SGHAT, CDR2 FQNNGV. CDR3 length: 15 amino acids. CDR3 loop: CASSLVGGVGEKLFF. In nucleotides, the CDR3 is TGTGCCAGCAGCTTAGTGGGAGGGGTCGGTGAAAAACTGTTTTTT.

The rearrangement joins TRBV6-1 to TRBJ2-1; unclear D gene. This CDR3 is 13 amino acids long. V was cut by 2 bases and J by 9 bases, with 11 bases left in between. Germline CDR1 and CDR2: MNHNS and SASEGT. The CDR3 protein is CASSEMSPTEQFF. The CDR3 DNA is TGTGCCAGCAGTGAAATGAGCCCAACTGAGCAGTTCTTC.

Notes on this clone: Compared with germline, one end of the junction differs, possibly owing to a read error. The chain employs TRBV7-7 and TRBJ2-7, with 8 bases fitting TRBD2. This CDR3 is 15 amino acids long. CDR1 is SSHAT and CDR2 is FNYEAQ in the germline V gene (reference sequence). This CDR3 reads CASSLAAGGAGEQYF. The CDR3 DNA reads as TGTGCTAGCAGCTTAGCCGCCGGGGGGGCGGGGGAGCAGTACTTC.

The table lists this clone with a count of one. This chain links TRBV7-9 with TRBJ2-5; 7 bases fit TRBD1. The CDR3 runs 13 residues. Germline V lookup: CDR1 SEHNR, CDR2 FQNEAQ (reference sequence). V lost 5 bases and J lost 6; bases outside the gene matches: 6. The CDR3 coding sequence is TGTGCCAGCAGCCCCGACAGGGATAAGACCCAGTACTTC. Translated: CASSPDRDKTQYF. Full variable domain (rest looked up from reference TRBV7-9 and TRBJ2-5): DTGVSQNPRHKITKRGQNVTFRCDPISEHNRLYWYRQTLGQGPEFLTYFQNEAQLEKSRLLSDRFSAERPKGSFSTLEIQRTEQGDSAMYLCASSPDRDKTQYFGPGTRLLVL.

The sample holds one count of this clone. The J gene is TRBJ1-1, the V gene TRBV19, with D possibly being TRBD1 (5 bases). Germline CDR1 is LNHDA and CDR2 is SQIVND (reference sequence). V gave up 6 bases and J gave up 1 base, with 9 bases separating them. The CDR3 sequence is 13 residues long. CDR3 in DNA: TGTGCCAGTAGGACAGAAAAGAACACTGAAGCTTTCTTT. Protein sequence: CASRTEKNTEAFF.

The chain links TRBV20-1 to TRBJ2-1; TRBD1 matches 8 bases. V lost 3 bases to trimming and J lost 0 bases; unmatched junction nucleotides: 4. The CDR3 sequence is 15 residues long. Germline CDR1 and CDR2: DFQATT and SNEGSKA (reference sequence). CDR3 residues: CSASLTGGSYNEQFF. The CDR3 nucleotides are TGCAGTGCTAGTCTAACAGGGGGCTCCTACAATGAGCAGTTCTTC.

The genes are TRBV6-5 and TRBJ1-1; 7 nucleotides align to TRBD1. Germline assignment: CDR1 MNHEY and CDR2 SVGAGI. With V trimmed by 8 bases and J by 7 bases, 4 bases remained unmatched. The CDR3 loop spans 11 amino acids. The CDR3 bases are TGTGCCAGCCGGGACAGATATGAAGCTTTCTTT. Translation: CASRDRYEAFF.